Listed below are T cell receptor beta chains from one sample, sequenced in a study of blood T cell repertoires in COVID-19. Assay used: immunoSEQ multiplex PCR; TCRdb lists only in-frame clones, some missing. The sample holds some 74,000 clones, 65% to 85% seen once. Sequencing was performed on peripheral blood. Receptors originate from a woman between 50 and 59 years old with acute or convalescent COVID-19. Each CDR3 is given with its conserved first and last residue. A D gene is named only where the DNA matches it firmly. Clone size is given for some rows only: seen once, a few or many times, or a class if the clone is expanded.

d_gene | j_gene | abundance | v_gene | CDR3aa | CDR3nt
TRBD1 | TRBJ1-2 | . | TRBV5-1 | CASRTGQFTPGDYGYTF | TGCGCCAGCAGGACGGGACAGTTTACCCCTGGGGACTATGGCTACACCTTC
TRBD2 | TRBJ2-1 | . | TRBV30 | CAWSAERGDKYNEQFF | TGTGCCTGGAGTGCCGAGCGGGGGGATAAATACAATGAGCAGTTCTTC
. | TRBJ1-5 | . | TRBV19 | CASKTGVNQPQHF | TGTGCCAGTAAAACAGGAGTCAATCAGCCCCAGCATTTT
. | TRBJ2-1 | . | TRBV7-2 | CASSLARQALYNEQFF | TGTGCCAGCAGCTTAGCGCGCCAGGCCCTATACAATGAGCAGTTCTTC
. | TRBJ1-5 | . | TRBV5-1 | CASSFGPNQPQHF | TGCGCCAGCAGCTTTGGGCCAAACCAGCCCCAGCATTTT
. | TRBJ1-1 | . | TRBV18 | CASSPYILTNTEAFF | TGTGCCAGCTCACCGTATATACTTACGAACACTGAAGCTTTCTTT
. | TRBJ1-6 | . | TRBV10-3 | CAISDQRGSNSPLHF | TGTGCCATCAGTGATCAACGCGGGTCGAATTCACCCCTCCACTTT
. | TRBJ2-3 | . | TRBV6-4 | CASSDSGSSTDTQYF | TGTGCCAGCAGTGACTCGGGCAGTAGCACAGATACGCAGTATTTT
TRBD1 | TRBJ2-2 | . | TRBV6-5 | CASSYSIQGSTGELFF | TGTGCCAGCAGTTACTCGATACAGGGGAGCACCGGGGAGCTGTTTTTT
TRBD1 | TRBJ1-5 | . | TRBV6-1 | CASSGRQGENSNQPQHF | TGTGCCAGCAGTGGACGACAGGGAGAAAATAGCAATCAGCCCCAGCATTTT
TRBD2 | TRBJ2-1 | . | TRBV10-1 | CARPGLAGTWSYNEQFF | TGCGCCAGACCGGGACTAGCGGGAACCTGGTCCTACAATGAGCAGTTCTTC
. | TRBJ1-1 | once | TRBV7-9 | CASSSDGGTETEAFF | TGTGCCAGCAGCTCAGATGGAGGGACGGAGACTGAAGCTTTCTTT
. | TRBJ2-1 | . | TRBV9 | CASSWTQYNEQFF | TGTGCCAGCAGCTGGACACAATACAATGAGCAGTTCTTC
TRBD1 | TRBJ1-5 | . | TRBV20-1 | CSASPGTGGGIRPQHF | TGCAGTGCTAGTCCGGGGACAGGGGGAGGTATTCGGCCCCAGCATTTT
. | TRBJ2-5 | . | TRBV19 | CASRMAETQYF | TGTGCCAGCAGGATGGCGGAGACCCAGTACTTC
. | TRBJ1-1 | . | TRBV11-3 | CASSLGRGTEAFF | TGTGCCAGCAGTTTGGGGCGGGGCACTGAAGCTTTCTTT
TRBD1 | TRBJ2-2 | few | TRBV4-1 | CASRQNKGAWNTGELFF | TGCGCCAGCAGGCAAAACAAGGGGGCGTGGAACACCGGGGAGCTGTTTTTT
. | TRBJ1-2 | . | TRBV27 | CASSLSSRVVYGYTF | TGTGCCAGCAGTTTATCGTCCAGGGTAGTCTATGGCTACACCTTC
. | TRBJ2-3 | . | TRBV12-3/TRBV12-4 | CASSSSRDTQYF | TGTGCCAGCAGTTCCTCGAGGGATACGCAGTATTTT
TRBD2 | TRBJ2-3 | . | TRBV28 | CASSLQAGPADTQYF | TGTGCCAGCAGTTTACAAGCGGGGCCGGCAGATACGCAGTATTTT
TRBD1 | TRBJ1-2 | . | TRBV13 | CASSLPTGSGYTF | TGTGCCAGCAGCTTACCGACAGGGTCTGGCTACACCTTC
. | TRBJ1-2 | . | TRBV21-1 | CASSKVEGGHREGYTF | TGTGCCAGCAGCAAAGTGGAGGGTGGACATAGGGAGGGCTACACCTTC
. | TRBJ2-3 | . | TRBV27 | CASSLGAGRVTQYF | TGTGCCAGCAGTTTAGGGGCAGGCAGGGTGACGCAGTATTTT
. | TRBJ1-2 | . | TRBV14 | CASSPWTSPNYGYTF | TGTGCCAGCAGCCCCTGGACAAGCCCCAACTATGGCTACACCTTC
. | TRBJ1-3 | . | TRBV4-1 | CASSPSSGNTIYF | TGCGCCAGCAGCCCGAGCTCTGGAAACACCATATATTTT
. | TRBJ1-2 | . | TRBV7-9 | CASSLDSGFSGYGYTF | TGTGCCAGCAGCTTAGACTCGGGGTTCAGCGGCTATGGCTACACCTTC
TRBD2 | TRBJ2-2 | . | TRBV7-8 | CASSLALAGAVSLAGELFF | TGTGCCAGCAGCTTAGCATTAGCGGGGGCGGTTAGTCTTGCCGGGGAGCTGTTTTTT
TRBD1 | TRBJ2-1 | . | TRBV7-2 | CASSLAGQGNNEQFF | TGTGCCAGCAGCTTAGCGGGACAGGGAAACAATGAGCAGTTCTTC
TRBD1 | TRBJ2-7 | . | TRBV13 | CASSRLTERDRASEQYF | TGTGCCAGCAGCCGACTGACAGAACGGGACAGGGCCTCCGAGCAGTACTTC
. | TRBJ2-7 | . | TRBV18 | CASSRGTETYEQYF | TGTGCCAGCTCCCGGGGGACAGAGACCTACGAGCAGTACTTC
. | TRBJ1-1 | . | TRBV6-5 | CASSLSENTEAFF | TGTGCCAGCAGTTTGTCAGAGAACACTGAAGCTTTCTTT
. | TRBJ1-5 | medium-sized | TRBV11-2 | CASSQLGLSAQHF | TGTGCCAGCAGCCAGCTGGGGCTGTCGGCCCAGCATTTT
TRBD2 | TRBJ2-7 | . | TRBV11-2 | CASSLVASGSAEQYF | TGTGCCAGCAGCTTAGTGGCTAGCGGGAGCGCCGAGCAGTACTTC
. | TRBJ2-1 | . | TRBV9 | CASSVEGRAPNEQFF | TGTGCCAGCAGCGTAGAGGGCAGGGCACCCAATGAGCAGTTCTTC
TRBD2 | TRBJ2-5 | . | TRBV7-2 | CASSRGAGGRKETQYF | TGTGCCAGCAGCCGTGGGGCGGGAGGTAGGAAAGAGACCCAGTACTTC
. | TRBJ1-2 | . | TRBV10-2 | CASSAAGPYGYTF | TGCGCCAGCAGTGCAGCGGGGCCCTATGGCTACACCTTC
TRBD1 | TRBJ2-2 | . | TRBV7-9 | CASSLGQGTGELFF | TGTGCCAGCAGCTTAGGACAGGGCACCGGGGAGCTGTTTTTT
. | TRBJ2-1 | . | TRBV6-5 | CASRQDFSYNEQFF | TGTGCCAGCAGGCAGGACTTCTCCTACAATGAGCAGTTCTTC
. | TRBJ2-1 | . | TRBV5-1 | CASSSTTSSYNEQFF | TGCGCCAGCAGCTCGACTACGAGCTCCTACAATGAGCAGTTCTTC
TRBD1 | TRBJ2-1 | . | TRBV29-1 | CSVVVGGQGYPNEQFF | TGCAGCGTTGTGGTTGGGGGACAGGGGTACCCCAATGAGCAGTTCTTC